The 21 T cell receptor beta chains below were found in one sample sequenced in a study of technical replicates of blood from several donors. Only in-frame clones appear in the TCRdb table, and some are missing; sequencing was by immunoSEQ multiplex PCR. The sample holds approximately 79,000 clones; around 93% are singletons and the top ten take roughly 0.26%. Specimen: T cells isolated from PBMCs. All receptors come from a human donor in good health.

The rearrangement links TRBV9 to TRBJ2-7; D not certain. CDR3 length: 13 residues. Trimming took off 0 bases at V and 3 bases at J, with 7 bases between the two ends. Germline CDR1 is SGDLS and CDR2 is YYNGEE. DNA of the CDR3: TGTGCCAGCAGCGTAGGGGCTTACTACGAGCAGTACTTC. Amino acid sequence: CASSVGAYYEQYF.

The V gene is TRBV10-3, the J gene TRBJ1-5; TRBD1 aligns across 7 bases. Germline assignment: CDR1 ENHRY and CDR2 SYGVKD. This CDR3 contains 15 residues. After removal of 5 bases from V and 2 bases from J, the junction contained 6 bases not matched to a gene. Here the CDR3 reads CAISKQGYGNQPQHF. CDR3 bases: TGTGCCATCAGTAAACAGGGGTATGGCAATCAGCCCCAGCATTTT.

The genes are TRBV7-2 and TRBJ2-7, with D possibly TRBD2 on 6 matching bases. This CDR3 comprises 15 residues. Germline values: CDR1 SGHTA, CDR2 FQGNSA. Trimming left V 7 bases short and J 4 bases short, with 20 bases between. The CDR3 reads CASTSPGVALYEQYF. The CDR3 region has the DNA TGTGCCAGCACTTCGCCGGGGGTAGCGCTGTACGAGCAGTACTTC.

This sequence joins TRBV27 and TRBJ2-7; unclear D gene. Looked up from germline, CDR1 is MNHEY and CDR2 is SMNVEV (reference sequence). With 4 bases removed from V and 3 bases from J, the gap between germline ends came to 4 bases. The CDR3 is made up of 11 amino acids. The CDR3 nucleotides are TGTGCCAGCAGTTCGCGCTACGAGCAGTACTTC. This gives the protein CASSSRYEQYF.

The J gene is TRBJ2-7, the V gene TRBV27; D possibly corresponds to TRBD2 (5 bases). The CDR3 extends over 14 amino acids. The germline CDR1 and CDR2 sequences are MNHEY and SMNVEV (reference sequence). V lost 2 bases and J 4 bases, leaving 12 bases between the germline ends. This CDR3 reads CASSLTGNPYEQYF. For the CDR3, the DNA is TGTGCCAGCAGTTTAACGGGGAATCCGTACGAGCAGTACTTC.

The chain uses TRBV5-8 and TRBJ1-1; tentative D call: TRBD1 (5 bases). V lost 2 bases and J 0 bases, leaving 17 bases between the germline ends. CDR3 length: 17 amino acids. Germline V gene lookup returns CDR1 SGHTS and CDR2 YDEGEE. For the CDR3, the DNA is TGTGCCAGCAGCTTAGCAGGGCGAGGTGAGGTGAACACTGAAGCTTTCTTT. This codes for CASSLAGRGEVNTEAFF.

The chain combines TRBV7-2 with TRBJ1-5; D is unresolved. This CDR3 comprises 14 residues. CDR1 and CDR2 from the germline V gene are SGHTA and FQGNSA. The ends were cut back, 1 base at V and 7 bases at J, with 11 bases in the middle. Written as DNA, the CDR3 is TGTGCCAGCAGCTTAGTAGCCGTGTGGCAGCCCCAGCATTTT. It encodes CASSLVAVWQPQHF.

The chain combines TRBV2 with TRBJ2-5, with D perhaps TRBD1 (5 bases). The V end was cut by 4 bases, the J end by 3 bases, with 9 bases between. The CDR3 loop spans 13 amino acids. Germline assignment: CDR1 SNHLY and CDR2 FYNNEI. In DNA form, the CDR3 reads TGTGCCAGCAGTGGGACATCGAAAGAGACCCAGTACTTC. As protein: CASSGTSKETQYF.

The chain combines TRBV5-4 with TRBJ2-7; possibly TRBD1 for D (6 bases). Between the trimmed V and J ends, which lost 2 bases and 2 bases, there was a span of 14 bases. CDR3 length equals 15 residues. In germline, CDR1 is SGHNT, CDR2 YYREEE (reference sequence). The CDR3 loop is CASSFPDRATYEQYF. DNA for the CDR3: TGTGCCAGCAGCTTCCCGGACAGAGCGACCTACGAGCAGTACTTC.

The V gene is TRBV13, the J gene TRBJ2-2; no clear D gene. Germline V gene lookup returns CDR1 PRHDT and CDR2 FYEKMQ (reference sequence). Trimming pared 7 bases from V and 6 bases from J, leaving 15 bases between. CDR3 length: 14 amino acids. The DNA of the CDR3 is TGTGCCAGCACCCTAGTCGACGGTGCCGGGGAGCTGTTTTTT. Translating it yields CASTLVDGAGELFF.

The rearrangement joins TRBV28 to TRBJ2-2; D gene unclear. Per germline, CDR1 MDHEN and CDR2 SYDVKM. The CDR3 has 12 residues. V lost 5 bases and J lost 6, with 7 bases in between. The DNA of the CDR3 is TGTGCCAGCAGTACTATTTCCGGGGAGCTGTTTTTT. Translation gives CASSTISGELFF.

CDR3 DNA sequence: TGTGCCAGCGGACCGGACAGGGGGCTTTACGAGCAGTACTTC. Translation gives CASGPDRGLYEQYF. This chain uses TRBV6-4 with TRBJ2-7; 11 bases are a match to TRBD1. This CDR3 is 14 amino acids long. V was pared by 8 bases and J by 4 bases, with 7 bases of the junction left unmatched. Germline V gene data show CDR1 as MRHNA and CDR2 as SNTAGT.

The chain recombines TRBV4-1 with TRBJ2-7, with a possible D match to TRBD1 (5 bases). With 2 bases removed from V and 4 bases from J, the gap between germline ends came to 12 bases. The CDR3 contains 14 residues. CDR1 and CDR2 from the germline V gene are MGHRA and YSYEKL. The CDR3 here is CASSQREAGYEQYF. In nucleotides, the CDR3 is TGCGCCAGCAGCCAACGAGAGGCAGGGTACGAGCAGTACTTC.

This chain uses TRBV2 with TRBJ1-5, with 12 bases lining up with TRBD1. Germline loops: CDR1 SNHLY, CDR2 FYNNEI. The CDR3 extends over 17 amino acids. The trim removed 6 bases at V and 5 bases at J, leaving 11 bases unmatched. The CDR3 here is CASSGTGGSPSHQPQHF. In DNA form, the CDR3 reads TGTGCCAGCAGCGGGACAGGGGGCTCCCCCAGCCATCAGCCCCAGCATTTT.

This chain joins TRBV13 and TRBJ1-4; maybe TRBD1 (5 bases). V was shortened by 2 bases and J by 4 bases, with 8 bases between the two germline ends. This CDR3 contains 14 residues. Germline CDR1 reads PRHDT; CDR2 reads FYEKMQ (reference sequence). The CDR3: CASSLSRDNEKLFF. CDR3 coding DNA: TGTGCCAGCAGCTTAAGCAGGGATAATGAAAAACTGTTTTTT.

CDR3 sequence: CASSWGGDAVTVYGYTF. The CDR3 nucleotides read TGTGCCAGTAGTTGGGGAGGGGATGCGGTAACCGTCTATGGCTACACCTTC. This chain links TRBV19 with TRBJ1-2; possible D gene TRBD1, 5 bases. There are 17 residues in the CDR3. Trimming stripped 5 bases from V and 4 bases from J, with 23 bases between. Germline values: CDR1 LNHDA, CDR2 SQIVND (reference sequence).

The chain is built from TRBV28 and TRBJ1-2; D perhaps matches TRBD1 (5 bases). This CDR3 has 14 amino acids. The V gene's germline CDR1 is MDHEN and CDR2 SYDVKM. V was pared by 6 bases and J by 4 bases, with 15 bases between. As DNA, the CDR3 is TGTGCCAGCAGCCCGGGGGGGGGATTCTATGGCTACACCTTC. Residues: CASSPGGGFYGYTF.

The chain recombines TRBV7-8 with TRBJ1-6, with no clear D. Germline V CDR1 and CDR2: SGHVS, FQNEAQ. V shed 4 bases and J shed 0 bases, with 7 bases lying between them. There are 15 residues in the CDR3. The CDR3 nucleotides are TGTGCCAGCAGCTCCCAGGTCTCCTATAATTCACCCCTCCACTTT. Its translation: CASSSQVSYNSPLHF. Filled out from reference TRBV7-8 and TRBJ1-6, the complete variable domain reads GAGVSQSPRYKVAKRGQDVALRCDPISGHVSLFWYQQALGQGPEFLTYFQNEAQLDKSGLPSDRFFAERPEGSVSTLKIQRTQQEDSAVYLCASSSQVSYNSPLHFGNGTRLTVT.

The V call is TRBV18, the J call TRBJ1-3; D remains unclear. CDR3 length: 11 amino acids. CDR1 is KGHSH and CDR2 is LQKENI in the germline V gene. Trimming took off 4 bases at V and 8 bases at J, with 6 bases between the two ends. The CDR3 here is CASSREDTIYF. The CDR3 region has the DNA TGTGCCAGCTCACGGGAGGACACCATATATTTT.

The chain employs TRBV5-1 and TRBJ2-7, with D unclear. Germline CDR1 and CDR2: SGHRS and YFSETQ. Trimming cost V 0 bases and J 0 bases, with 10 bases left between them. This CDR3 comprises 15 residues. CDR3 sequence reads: CASSLDQASSYEQYF. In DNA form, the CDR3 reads TGCGCCAGCAGCTTGGATCAGGCCAGCTCCTACGAGCAGTACTTC.

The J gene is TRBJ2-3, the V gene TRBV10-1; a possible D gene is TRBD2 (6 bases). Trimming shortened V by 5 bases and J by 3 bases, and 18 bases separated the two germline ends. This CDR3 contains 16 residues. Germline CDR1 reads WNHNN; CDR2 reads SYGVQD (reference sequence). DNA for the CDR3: TGCGCCAGCAGTTGGGATAGCGGCCACGAAACAGATACGCAGTATTTT. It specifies CASSWDSGHETDTQYF.